This TCR beta chain was recovered during a study of blood T cell repertoires in COVID-19. Study-wide background: Sample material is recorded as cDNA or gDNA derived from T cells, B-cell-depleted T cells, or PBMCs.

Clones were sequenced by immunoSEQ multiplex PCR, and TCRdb holds only the in-frame ones, with some missing. Of over 350,000 clones in the sample, roughly 90% were seen once. This clone was observed once. The V and J ends lost 6 bases and 7 bases respectively, with 13 bases between them. From germline, CDR1 is SNHLY and CDR2 FYNNEI. This CDR3 contains 14 residues. The clonotype was recovered from a woman aged 25 to 39 with acute or convalescent COVID-19. The sequenced sample was peripheral blood. The chain carries TRBV2 and TRBJ1-6; weak D call: TRBD1 (6 bases). The CDR3 reads CASRPQGVNSPLHF. The DNA for the CDR3 is TGTGCCAGCAGGCCACAGGGCGTGAATTCACCCCTCCACTTT. The full variable domain, completed using reference TRBV2 and TRBJ1-6, is EPEVTQTPSHQVTQMGQEVILRCVPISNHLYFYWYRQILGQKVEFLVSFYNNEISEKSEIFDDQFSVERPDGSNFTLKIRSTKLEDSAMYFCASRPQGVNSPLHFGNGTRLTVT.